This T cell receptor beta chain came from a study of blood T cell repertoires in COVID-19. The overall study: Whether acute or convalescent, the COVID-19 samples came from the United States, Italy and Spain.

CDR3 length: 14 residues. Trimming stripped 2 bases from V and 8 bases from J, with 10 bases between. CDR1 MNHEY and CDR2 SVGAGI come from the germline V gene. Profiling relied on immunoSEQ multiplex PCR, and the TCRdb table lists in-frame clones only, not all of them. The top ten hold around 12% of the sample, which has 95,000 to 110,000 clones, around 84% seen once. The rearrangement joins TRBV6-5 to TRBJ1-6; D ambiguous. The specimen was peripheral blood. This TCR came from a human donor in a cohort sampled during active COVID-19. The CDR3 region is CASSYGGLDSPLHF. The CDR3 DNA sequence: TGTGCCAGCAGTTACGGAGGGTTGGATTCACCCCTCCACTTT.